This T cell receptor beta chain comes out of a study of long-term antiretroviral therapy in people with HIV. Study conclusions and caveats: CDR3 lengths in HIV samples spanned a narrower range than controls. Specimen acquisition occurred between the mid-2000s and the late 2010s, potentially under older ART regimens.

The CDR3 sequence is 14 residues long. V shed 5 bases, J shed 4 bases, and the junction held 5 bases outside the gene matches. Germline V CDR1 and CDR2: SNHLY, FYNNEI. Notes on this clone: Its antigen is undetermined.

At least two post-ART and at least one pre-ART PBMC sample were available for each donor. Runs used v3.0 of the immunoSEQ assay and were done at survey level. Each sample had sequencing targeting about 40,000-50,000 T-cell genomes. Generated by immunoSEQ multiplex PCR, the TCRdb table keeps only in-frame clones and is missing some. The sample carries roughly 28,000 clones, around 93% recorded once. The V call is TRBV2, the J call TRBJ1-2; 9 nucleotides agree with TRBD1. Sequenced here: unsorted PBMCs, sampled 5.3 years after starting antiretroviral therapy. This sequence originates from a man aged 50-59 years with HIV. CDR3 region: CASSPGQGFYGYTF. CDR3 DNA sequence: TGTGCCAGCAGTCCGGGACAGGGCTTCTATGGCTACACCTTC.